These 30 T cell receptor beta chains originate from one sample sequenced in a study of shared clonotypes between healthy human individuals. Measured with immunoSEQ multiplex PCR; TCRdb has only the in-frame clones, and not every one. The table lists approximately 1.1 million clones, more than 75% of them singletons. Specimen: memory CD4+ T cells from PBMCs. Regarding subset: CD45RA-negative fraction. These receptors were collected from a man between 18 and 29 years old in good health. Some clones in this sample may be carry-over from other donors' samples.

This clone has just a few counts. This sequence joins TRBV7-8 and TRBJ2-3; D not resolved. The CDR3 spans 14 residues. Germline CDR1 is SGHVS and CDR2 is FQNEAQ. V lost 5 bases and J 6 bases, leaving 15 bases between the germline ends. The DNA of the CDR3 is TGTGCCAGCAGCCCCCAGATAAGCAGCGATACGCAGTATTTT. Its protein is CASSPQISSDTQYF.

V and J are TRBV7-9 and TRBJ2-2; the D is unclear. The germline V gene has CDR1 SEHNR and CDR2 FQNEAQ (reference sequence). The CDR3 is 14 residues long. Trimming took off 5 bases at V and 1 base at J, with 8 bases between the two ends. CDR3 amino acids: CASSLQWNTGELFF. The CDR3 nucleotides read TGTGCCAGCAGCCTCCAGTGGAACACCGGGGAGCTGTTTTTT.

The CDR3 loop reads CASSEGGNNEKLFF. CDR3 in DNA: TGTGCCAGCAGCGAAGGGGGGAATAATGAAAAACTGTTTTTT. The chain joins TRBV7-9 to TRBJ1-4, with a possible D match to TRBD1 (6 bases). The ends were cut back, 5 bases at V and 4 bases at J, with 11 bases in the middle. The CDR3 is made up of 14 amino acids. Germline CDR1 and CDR2: SEHNR and FQNEAQ (reference sequence).

The CDR3 DNA is TGTGCCAGCCGACCGAATAGCAATCAGCCCCAGCATTTT. This translates into CASRPNSNQPQHF. V gene TRBV7-8 combines with J gene TRBJ1-5; unclear D gene. The germline V and J ends were trimmed by 8 bases and 0 bases, with 8 bases remaining between them. Germline loops: CDR1 SGHVS, CDR2 FQNEAQ. The CDR3 contains 13 residues.

This clone has a handful of counts. This chain connects TRBV2 to TRBJ2-5; D is uncertain. Germline assignment: CDR1 SNHLY and CDR2 FYNNEI. This CDR3 spans 13 amino acids. V lost 8 bases and J 5 bases, leaving 15 bases between the germline ends. Here the CDR3 reads CASVFAQEETQYF. In DNA, the CDR3 is TGTGCCAGCGTATTTGCCCAGGAGGAGACCCAGTACTTC.

V and J are TRBV7-9 and TRBJ2-6; D is perhaps TRBD2 (5 bases). CDR1 and CDR2 (germline): SEHNR, FQNEAQ (reference sequence). The V end was cut by 7 bases, the J end by 1 base, with 14 bases between. The CDR3 spans 16 residues. The CDR3 reads CASTPVTGSGANVLTF. The CDR3 DNA reads as TGTGCCAGCACCCCTGTAACGGGATCTGGGGCCAACGTCCTGACTTTC.

The V and J genes are TRBV28 and TRBJ2-5; unclear D gene. The CDR3 has 12 amino acids. Per the germline V gene, CDR1 is MDHEN and CDR2 is SYDVKM. V was pared by 3 bases and J by 5 bases, with 7 bases between. This CDR3 reads CASSFGPETQYF. CDR3 in DNA: TGTGCCAGCAGTTTTGGGCCGGAGACCCAGTACTTC. Together with reference TRBV28 and TRBJ2-5, the CDR3 gives the full variable domain: DVKVTQSSRYLVKRTGEKVFLECVQDMDHENMFWYRQDPGLGLRLIYFSYDVKMKEKGDIPEGYSVSREKKERFSLILESASTNQTSMYLCASSFGPETQYFGPGTRLLVL.

The chain carries TRBV6-1 and TRBJ2-4, with TRBD1 identical over 10 bases. The CDR3 spans 15 residues. The germline V gene encodes CDR1 MNHNS and CDR2 SASEGT. V was clipped by 7 bases and J by 6 bases; unmatched bases: 9. The CDR3 spells CASNRQGASGNIQYF. In nucleotides, the CDR3 is TGTGCCAGCAACCGACAGGGGGCGAGCGGAAACATTCAGTACTTC.

The chain is built from TRBV5-1 and TRBJ1-4; D may be TRBD1 (6 bases). V lost 3 bases to trimming and J lost 0 bases, with 12 bases between them. The length of the CDR3 is 16 residues. The V gene's germline CDR1 is SGHRS and CDR2 YFSETQ. As DNA, the CDR3 is TGCGCCAGCAGCTCACGGACAGATGCAACTAATGAAAAACTGTTTTTT. Translated, it gives CASSSRTDATNEKLFF.

The V and J genes are TRBV11-1 and TRBJ2-3; TRBD1 is a possible D gene (6 bases). The CDR3 runs 15 residues. CDR1 and CDR2 from the germline V gene are SGHAT and FQDESV (reference sequence). V lost 3 bases to trimming and J lost 1 base, with 11 bases between them. The CDR3 loop reads CASSFRTAGTDTQYF. CDR3 coding DNA: TGTGCCAGCAGCTTTCGGACAGCCGGCACAGATACGCAGTATTTT.

This clone came up a few times. The rearrangement joins TRBV11-2 to TRBJ2-5; no reliable D call. V was pared by 8 bases and J by 2 bases, with 21 bases between. CDR3 length: 16 amino acids. Germline CDR1 and CDR2: SGHAT and FQNNGV. This CDR3 reads CASASLGRRPQETQYF. In DNA, the CDR3 is TGTGCCAGCGCCTCCCTAGGACGTAGACCTCAAGAGACCCAGTACTTC.

The V call is TRBV28, the J call TRBJ1-2, with TRBD1 matching 7 bases. V shed 1 base and J 8 bases; nucleotides not matched to a gene: 10. CDR3 length: 15 amino acids. Germline CDR1 is MDHEN and CDR2 is SYDVKM. CDR3 protein: CASSLSRGRRSGYTF. The DNA for the CDR3 is TGTGCCAGCAGTTTATCGAGGGGGCGCAGGTCGGGCTACACCTTC.

The CDR3 sequence: CASSWGGSTEAFF. The DNA for the CDR3 is TGTGCCAGCAGCTGGGGAGGGAGCACTGAAGCTTTCTTT. This chain links TRBV5-4 with TRBJ1-1, with D unresolved. V shed 3 bases and J shed 4 bases, with 10 bases lying between them. The germline CDR1 and CDR2 sequences are SGHNT and YYREEE (reference sequence). This CDR3 region has 13 residues.

This chain uses TRBV4-3 with TRBJ2-7, with 8 bases lining up with TRBD1. The CDR3 contains 15 residues. Germline trimming cut 4 bases from V and 2 bases from J; bases unmatched to any gene: 7. Germline CDR1 and CDR2: LGHNA and YSLEER. The CDR3 bases are TGCGCCAGCAGCCGAGAACAGGGGGTGGCCTACGAGCAGTACTTC. Residues: CASSREQGVAYEQYF.

The chain carries TRBV6-1 and TRBJ1-6; D possibly corresponds to TRBD1 (5 bases). The germline V and J ends were trimmed by 2 bases and 7 bases, with 9 bases remaining between them. CDR3 size: 14 residues. From germline, CDR1 is MNHNS and CDR2 SASEGT. This CDR3 is CASSELQDNSPLHF. As DNA, the CDR3 is TGTGCCAGCAGTGAACTACAGGACAATTCACCCCTCCACTTT.

V gene TRBV27 combines with J gene TRBJ2-7; perhaps TRBD2 as D (6 bases). Germline CDR1 reads MNHEY; CDR2 reads SMNVEV (reference sequence). Trimming took off 8 bases at V and 9 bases at J, with 32 bases between the two ends. This CDR3 contains 17 residues. The CDR3 reads CASGPDYGGTSPRGQYF. As DNA, the CDR3 is TGTGCCAGCGGCCCTGATTATGGGGGGACTTCTCCTAGAGGGCAGTACTTC.

V is TRBV10-3 and J is TRBJ2-4; no firm D call. This CDR3 is 12 amino acids long. Looked up from germline, CDR1 is ENHRY and CDR2 is SYGVKD. The V and J ends lost 10 bases and 1 base respectively, with 8 bases between them. The DNA of the CDR3 is TGTGCCACGTCAGGTGCCAAAAACATTCAGTACTTC. It specifies CATSGAKNIQYF.

On this clone itself: This CDR3 is also generated by other DNA sequences in the sample. The chain has TRBV2 and TRBJ1-2; D not resolved. Germline V gives CDR1 SNHLY, CDR2 FYNNEI. The V and J ends lost 1 base and 2 bases respectively, with 5 bases between them. There are 13 residues in the CDR3. DNA of the CDR3: TGTGCCAGCAGTGAAGAGGGAAACTATGGCTACACCTTC. Translation gives CASSEEGNYGYTF.

This chain connects TRBV2 to TRBJ2-4; D is unresolved. CDR3 size: 15 residues. V was shortened by 1 base and J by 6 bases, with 13 bases between the two germline ends. CDR1 is SNHLY, CDR2 FYNNEI, per germline. The CDR3 protein is CASSEGRAGVNIQYF. The CDR3 DNA sequence: TGTGCCAGCAGTGAAGGCCGGGCCGGCGTAAACATTCAGTACTTC.

This chain uses TRBV5-1 with TRBJ2-1, with 8 positions matching TRBD2. V lost 6 bases to trimming and J lost 6 bases; unmatched junction nucleotides: 8. The CDR3 extends over 14 amino acids. The V gene's germline CDR1 is SGHRS and CDR2 YFSETQ. CDR3 sequence reads: CASTPLAGSNEQFF. CDR3 DNA: TGCGCCAGCACACCTTTAGCGGGAAGCAATGAGCAGTTCTTC.

The chain carries TRBV9 and TRBJ2-6, with a possible D match to TRBD1 (6 bases). This CDR3 spans 15 amino acids. Trimming cost V 6 bases and J 2 bases, with 12 bases left between them. Germline V gives CDR1 SGDLS, CDR2 YYNGEE. CDR3 in DNA: TGTGCCAGCACCCCAGGGGCCCCTGGGGCCAACGTCCTGACTTTC. This encodes CASTPGAPGANVLTF.

This clone was seen a single time. The chain combines TRBV20-1 with TRBJ2-4, with D hard to call. V was trimmed by 2 bases and J by 7 bases, leaving 6 bases between them. The germline V gene encodes CDR1 DFQATT and CDR2 SNEGSKA (reference sequence). This CDR3 contains 11 residues. The CDR3 is CSARLENIQYF. The CDR3 DNA reads TGCAGTGCTAGACTGGAGAACATTCAGTACTTC.

CDR3 amino acids: CASSLFGSLGLMNTEAFF. The CDR3 DNA is TGTGCCAGCAGTTTATTCGGCTCCCTGGGGCTCATGAACACTGAAGCTTTCTTT. The chain carries TRBV28 and TRBJ1-1; D perhaps matches TRBD1 (5 bases). The CDR3 length is 18 residues. Deletions cut 1 base from V and 0 bases from J, with 18 bases between. The germline V gene encodes CDR1 MDHEN and CDR2 SYDVKM.

This clone was observed a few times. The chain recombines TRBV6-4 with TRBJ2-1; TRBD1 might be the D (5 bases). From germline, CDR1 is MRHNA and CDR2 SNTAGT. This CDR3 comprises 14 residues. V lost 5 bases and J 7 bases, leaving 15 bases between the germline ends. The CDR3 DNA reads TGTGCCAGCAGTCCCGAAGGACAAGAGAATGAGCAGTTCTTC. It is translated as CASSPEGQENEQFF.

The rearrangement uses TRBV18 and TRBJ2-7, with 14 nucleotides matching TRBD2. Per germline, CDR1 KGHSH and CDR2 LQKENI. V gave up 2 bases and J gave up 3 bases; unmatched junction bases: 6. The length of the CDR3 is 17 residues. The CDR3 loop reads CASSPGTSGSFFYEQYF. The CDR3 DNA sequence: TGTGCCAGCTCACCAGGGACTAGCGGGAGTTTTTTCTACGAGCAGTACTTC.

This clone was picked up one time. The chain links TRBV29-1 to TRBJ1-2; the match to TRBD1 covers 7 bases. The V gene end was trimmed by 7 bases and the J gene end by 2 bases; junction bases not matched to a gene: 10. CDR3 length: 14 residues. The germline gives CDR1 SQVTM, CDR2 ANQGSEA. The CDR3 DNA sequence: TGCAGCGCTGATACAGGGGTAGAGAACTATGGCTACACCTTC. Residues: CSADTGVENYGYTF.

J is TRBJ1-1 and V is TRBV7-2, with D unresolved. This CDR3 spans 13 amino acids. Trimming shortened V by 5 bases and J by 1 base, and 8 bases separated the two germline ends. The germline CDR1 and CDR2 sequences are SGHTA and FQGNSA. The CDR3 reads CASSRSKNTEAFF. CDR3 coding DNA: TGTGCCAGCAGCCGATCAAAGAACACTGAAGCTTTCTTT.

The V call is TRBV4-1, the J call TRBJ1-4; D gene unclear. Germline V gives CDR1 MGHRA, CDR2 YSYEKL. The CDR3 consists of 12 residues. Trimming cost V 4 bases and J 8 bases, with 8 bases left between them. The chain's CDR3 is CASSRAQEKLFF. The CDR3 DNA reads as TGCGCCAGCAGCCGGGCCCAAGAAAAACTGTTTTTT.

The chain links TRBV7-9 to TRBJ2-5; weak D call: TRBD2 (6 bases). Trimming removed 6 bases from V and 4 bases from J, with 15 bases in between. CDR3 size: 14 residues. From germline, CDR1 is SEHNR and CDR2 FQNEAQ (reference sequence). The CDR3 nucleotides read TGTGCCAGCAGGGCGGGACCGATCCCAGAGACCCAGTACTTC. This sequence encodes CASRAGPIPETQYF.

The sample holds a few counts of this clone. The genes are TRBV4-1 and TRBJ2-3; D is perhaps TRBD1 (6 bases). Trimming removed 1 base from V and 2 bases from J, with 10 bases in between. Per the germline V gene, CDR1 is MGHRA and CDR2 is YSYEKL. The CDR3 is 15 amino acids. CDR3 in DNA: TGCGCCAGCAGCCAAGTCGGGACATTCACAGATACGCAGTATTTT. Translation: CASSQVGTFTDTQYF.